These 20 T cell receptor beta chains share one sample of origin, sequenced in a study of T cells in tuberculosis. Measured with immunoSEQ multiplex PCR; TCRdb has only the in-frame clones, and not every one. Of about 38,000 clones listed, 94% are singletons. Time point given: new active TB diagnosis, blood taken before or within 7 days of starting treatment. The sequencing used PBMCs, collected at tuberculosis diagnosis. All receptors derive from an adult with tuberculosis.

The chain links TRBV7-8 to TRBJ2-7; TRBD2 matches 8 bases. CDR1 SGHVS and CDR2 FQNEAQ come from the germline V gene. This CDR3 is 15 amino acids long. J lost 5 bases, V lost 8 bases, and 14 bases had no gene match. The CDR3 DNA reads as TGTGCCAGCGAACGAGCGGGGGTCGAAGAGAACGAGCAGTACTTC. Translated: CASERAGVEENEQYF.

The genes are TRBV6-5 and TRBJ1-4; tentative D call: TRBD1 (6 bases). The CDR3 is 14 residues long. Germline V gene sequence: CDR1 MNHEY, CDR2 SVGAGI. The V gene lost 2 bases and the J gene lost 7 bases, with 11 bases spanning the gap. The CDR3 DNA follows: TGTGCCAGCAGTTACCAGGGGTTGGGTGAAAAACTGTTTTTT. It encodes CASSYQGLGEKLFF.

The chain is built from TRBV30 and TRBJ2-7; tentatively, D is TRBD1 (6 bases). V was clipped by 6 bases and J by 2 bases, with 11 bases between them. This CDR3 region has 12 residues. Germline CDR1 reads GTSNPN; CDR2 reads SVGIG (reference sequence). DNA for the CDR3: TGTGCCTGCGACCAGGGGACCTACGAGCAGTACTTC. Translating gives CACDQGTYEQYF.

This chain uses TRBV21-1 with TRBJ1-5; the table's D call, TRBD1, was not checked against the DNA. TRBV21-1 is a documented pseudogene. CDR3 size: 16 residues. In nucleotides, the CDR3 is TGTGCCAGCAGCACCCGGACAGATACCCCCAATCAGCCCCAGCATTTT. Amino acids: CASSTRTDTPNQPQHF.

The chain employs TRBV7-2 and TRBJ2-5, with 10 nucleotides matching TRBD1. The germline V gene has CDR1 SGHTA and CDR2 FQGNSA. This CDR3 spans 15 amino acids. Losses at the gene ends were 5 bases for V and 5 bases for J; bases not matched to a gene: 8. The CDR3 DNA sequence: TGTGCCAGCAGCGTCGACAGGGGGCGGTCCGAGACCCAGTACTTC. Its translation is CASSVDRGRSETQYF. The full variable domain, in which reference TRBV7-2 and TRBJ2-5 provide the parts outside the CDR3, is GAGVSQSPSNKVTEKGKDVELRCDPISGHTALYWYRQSLGQGLEFLIYFQGNSAPDKSGLPSDRFSAERTGGSVSTLTIQRTQQEDSAVYLCASSVDRGRSETQYFGPGTRLLVL.

The J gene is TRBJ2-7, the V gene TRBV9; 9 positions match TRBD1. Germline lookup yields CDR1 SGDLS and CDR2 YYNGEE. CDR3 length equals 15 residues. Trimming took 7 bases from V and 0 from J; bases not matched to a gene: 8. CDR3 sequence: CASALGTGISYEQYF. The DNA of the CDR3 is TGTGCCAGCGCGCTCGGGACAGGGATCTCCTACGAGCAGTACTTC. The whole variable domain, filled in from reference TRBV9 and TRBJ2-7, reads DSGVTQTPKHLITATGQRVTLRCSPRSGDLSVYWYQQSLDQGLQFLIQYYNGEERAKGNILERFSAQQFPDLHSELNLSSLELGDSALYFCASALGTGISYEQYFGPGTRLTVT.

The chain combines TRBV30 with TRBJ1-5; D is possibly TRBD1 (6 bases). From germline, CDR1 is GTSNPN and CDR2 SVGIG (reference sequence). The length of the CDR3 is 13 residues. Trimming left V 3 bases short and J 5 bases short, with 11 bases between. For the CDR3, the DNA is TGTGCCTGGAGGGGGGACATGTATCAGCCCCAGCATTTT. Its translation is CAWRGDMYQPQHF.

V usage is TRBV12-5 and J usage is TRBJ2-2; 9 bases line up with TRBD2. V lost 0 bases and J lost 4; bases outside the gene matches: 3. Per germline, CDR1 LGHNT and CDR2 FRNRAP. The CDR3 runs 16 residues. The CDR3 sequence: CASGLVSGGSTGELFF. CDR3 sequence (DNA): TGTGCTAGTGGTTTGGTTAGCGGGGGTAGCACCGGGGAGCTGTTTTTT.

The gene calls are TRBV29-1 and TRBJ2-7; tentatively, D is TRBD1 (5 bases). V lost 1 base and J 3 bases, leaving 13 bases between the germline ends. This CDR3 is built from 14 residues. From germline, CDR1 is SQVTM and CDR2 ANQGSEA. DNA of the CDR3: TGCAGCGTTGAAGCAGTGCAGGGTGGCTACGAGCAGTACTTC. Residues: CSVEAVQGGYEQYF.

With regard to this clone: Because the CDR3's place on the DNA is in doubt, the DNA is left out and the CDR3 is given as listed by TCRdb. The chain has TRBV9 and TRBJ2-7; TRBD1 was called by the table and not checked on the DNA. From its first to its last residue, the CDR3 has 12 amino acids. Looked up from germline, CDR1 is SGDLS and CDR2 is YYNGEE. CDR3 sequence reads: CASSFGPGEQYF.

The chain employs TRBV29-1 and TRBJ1-5, with D perhaps TRBD1 (5 bases). V lost 6 bases, J lost 3 bases, and 12 bases lay in between. Germline values: CDR1 SQVTM, CDR2 ANQGSEA. There are 13 residues in the CDR3. This CDR3 reads CSVVTESNQPQHF. In DNA form, the CDR3 reads TGCAGCGTGGTGACAGAATCCAATCAGCCCCAGCATTTT.

This chain links TRBV11-3 with TRBJ1-1, with TRBD1 matching over 7 bases. The V gene end was trimmed by 5 bases and the J gene end by 1 base; junction bases not matched to a gene: 4. Germline CDR1 and CDR2: SGHNT and YENEEA. The CDR3 loop spans 14 amino acids. This CDR3 reads CASSRDSKNTEAFF. The CDR3 nucleotides read TGTGCCAGCAGCAGGGACAGTAAGAACACTGAAGCTTTCTTT.

The chain couples TRBV11-3 to TRBJ2-3; D unresolved. This CDR3 comprises 14 residues. V lost 1 base and J 0 bases, leaving 5 bases between the germline ends. Germline V gene data show CDR1 as SGHNT and CDR2 as YENEEA. The CDR3 sequence: CASSLGASTDTQYF. The CDR3 region has the DNA TGTGCCAGCAGCTTAGGAGCTAGCACAGATACGCAGTATTTT.

The CDR3 sequence: CASRSQTVGGSFPYEQFF. CDR3 nucleotide sequence: TGTGCCAGCAGATCCCAAACCGTGGGGGGATCTTTTCCATATGAGCAGTTCTTC. The chain uses TRBV7-2 and TRBJ2-1, with D possibly TRBD2 on 6 matching bases. This CDR3 is built from 18 residues. Trimming shortened V by 6 bases and J by 8 bases, and 29 bases separated the two germline ends. Germline V gene data show CDR1 as SGHTA and CDR2 as FQGNSA.

The V and J genes are TRBV5-6 and TRBJ1-1; the D is unclear. The CDR3 loop spans 13 amino acids. Trimming shortened V by 0 bases and J by 1 base, and 4 bases separated the two germline ends. Per germline, CDR1 SGHDT and CDR2 YYEEEE. DNA for the CDR3: TGTGCCAGCAGCTTGGTAGCGAACACTGAAGCTTTCTTT. This translates into CASSLVANTEAFF. The variable domain in full, with the rest retrieved from reference TRBV5-6 and TRBJ1-1, is DAGVTQSPTHLIKTRGQQVTLRCSPKSGHDTVSWYQQALGQGPQFIFQYYEEEERQRGNFPDRFSGHQFPNYSSELNVNALLLGDSALYLCASSLVANTEAFFGQGTRLTVV.

V gene TRBV27 combines with J gene TRBJ1-5; D unresolved. The CDR3 length is 16 residues. Trimming removed 3 bases at V and 0 bases at J, with 12 bases between. Germline V gene sequence: CDR1 MNHEY, CDR2 SMNVEV (reference sequence). The CDR3 loop is CASSLVSSISNQPQHF. The CDR3 DNA follows: TGTGCCAGCAGTTTGGTCAGTTCGATTAGCAATCAGCCCCAGCATTTT.

J is TRBJ2-5 and V is TRBV7-7, with 7 bases fitting TRBD1. The V gene's germline CDR1 is SSHAT and CDR2 FNYEAQ (reference sequence). CDR3 size: 14 residues. Trimming took 5 bases from V and 5 from J; bases not matched to a gene: 8. CDR3 DNA sequence: TGTGCCAGCAGCCAGGGGGTAATTGGGGAGACCCAGTACTTC. Its translation is CASSQGVIGETQYF.

The count of this clone is one. The chain has TRBV10-3 and TRBJ1-5; 12 bases are a match to TRBD1. Germline assignment: CDR1 ENHRY and CDR2 SYGVKD. CDR3 length equals 18 residues. The trim removed 0 bases at V and 6 bases at J, leaving 9 bases unmatched. CDR3: CAISESIGDRGRVQPQHF. The CDR3 region has the DNA TGTGCCATCAGTGAGTCGATTGGGGACAGGGGGCGCGTTCAGCCCCAGCATTTT.

J is TRBJ1-1 and V is TRBV11-2; 7 bases align to TRBD1. This CDR3 has 15 residues. CDR1 is SGHAT, CDR2 FQNNGV, per germline. J was trimmed by 8 bases and V by 5 bases; bases with no gene match: 14. This CDR3 is CASSPINLMDREAFF. CDR3 DNA sequence: TGTGCCAGCAGCCCGATCAATTTAATGGACAGGGAAGCTTTCTTT.

V is TRBV6-5 and J is TRBJ2-3; a weak D match, TRBD2 (6 bases). V lost 2 bases and J lost 5, with 14 bases in between. CDR3 length: 15 residues. Per the germline V gene, CDR1 is MNHEY and CDR2 is SVGAGI. CDR3 protein: CASSYRAGPKDTQYF. As DNA, the CDR3 is TGTGCCAGCAGTTACCGTGCGGGACCTAAAGATACGCAGTATTTT.